A selection of T cell receptor beta chains follows, all from one sample in a study of T cell responses to AZD1222 COVID-19 vaccine. Only in-frame clones appear in the TCRdb table, and some are missing; sequencing was by immunoSEQ multiplex PCR. The table shows 120,000 to 150,000 clones, with under 95% occurring only once. Sequenced here: peripheral blood, sampled on day 0 of AZD1222 vaccination. The receptors here all came from an adult in good health. The CDR3 runs from the conserved cysteine through the conserved F or W. The order of the fields is V gene, J gene, CDR3 protein.

TRBV5-5	TRBJ2-1	CASSLDAAYSYNEQFF
TRBV10-3	TRBJ1-1	CASGGDTEAFF
TRBV5-4	TRBJ1-1	CASSFRVQGTEAFF
TRBV27	TRBJ2-7	CASSLNGGEQYF
TRBV6-5	TRBJ1-1	CASSYGGAGEAFF
TRBV29-1	TRBJ1-3	CSVRTGVGNTIYF
TRBV7-8	TRBJ2-3	CASSFIAGGGSASTDTQYF
TRBV19	TRBJ2-3	CASSPEYTDTQYF
TRBV5-4	TRBJ1-1	CASSLGKLGTEAFF
TRBV7-2	TRBJ2-1	CASSLEGGADSNEQFF
TRBV19	TRBJ1-1	CASSMAFLNTEAFF
TRBV6-2/TRBV6-3	TRBJ2-7	CASSRGRSPGLAGDYEQYF
TRBV5-5	TRBJ1-2	CASSLWTGPAEDYGYTF
TRBV6-4	TRBJ1-1	CASSLEANTEAFF
TRBV7-8	TRBJ1-3	CASSSMGNTIYF
TRBV5-1	TRBJ1-3	CASSRGINSGNTIYF
TRBV7-2	TRBJ1-2	CASSLSGEGYTF
TRBV6-1	TRBJ1-3	CASSDFRNTIYF
TRBV24-1	TRBJ1-4	CATSDRDRVGVEKLFF
TRBV19	TRBJ1-1	CASSIKRATEAFF
TRBV4-2	TRBJ2-1	CASSHGRQPSYNEQFF
TRBV7-9	TRBJ2-3	CASSFRNTKSDTQYF